Described below is a single T cell receptor (beta chain) sequence and its context. After removal of 1 base from V and 8 bases from J, the junction contained 13 bases not matched to a gene. The CDR3 is 16 residues long. The germline V gene encodes CDR1 SEHNR and CDR2 FQNEAQ (reference sequence). This sample is drawn from a study of T-cell memory formation after mild COVID-19. MiXCR was run by TCRdb on the 5' RACE reads, yielding one entry per CDR3 protein. The sample carries under 600,000 distinct CDR3 sequences, roughly 22% recorded once. The genes are TRBV7-9 and TRBJ1-2; 7 bases line up with TRBD1. The sample taken for sequencing was PBMCs or a T cell subset sorted from them (not recorded which). The sequence came from an adult woman who had mild COVID-19 (a few samples of this study predate the infection). Cell type and time point are not known. CDR3 region: CASSLVPPDREKGYTF. The CDR3 bases are TGTGCCAGCAGCTTAGTTCCTCCTGACAGGGAGAAAGGCTACACCTTC.